A single sample is the source of the 5 T cell receptor beta chains below, sequenced in a study of radiation and T cells in renal cell carcinoma. Time point given: blood 2 weeks post-SBRT. This sample's treatment: 15 Gy SBRT to primary tumor, nephrectomy 4 weeks later. Libraries were prepared by immunoSEQ multiplex PCR; TCRdb keeps only in-frame clonotypes and omits some of them. The table lists about 150,000 clones, approximately 90% of them singletons. Material: blood, obtained from a patient whose treatment included radiotherapy and nephrectomy. All receptors derive from a woman aged 50 to 60 with renal cell carcinoma.

V is TRBV11-2 and J is TRBJ2-1; TRBD2 matches 9 bases. V dropped 3 bases and J dropped 7; count of bases not matched to a gene: 10. There are 16 residues in the CDR3. Germline V CDR1 and CDR2: SGHAT, FQNNGV. CDR3 coding DNA: TGTGCCAGCAGCTTGGGACTAGCAAGGGTCGAAAATGAGCAGTTCTTC. Protein product: CASSLGLARVENEQFF.

V gene TRBV6-1 combines with J gene TRBJ2-3; possibly TRBD1 or TRBD2 for D (6 bases each). With 2 bases removed from V and 5 bases from J, the gap between germline ends came to 14 bases. Germline CDR1 is MNHNS and CDR2 is SASEGT. The CDR3 has 15 residues. This chain's CDR3 is CASSERGHTRDTQYF. DNA of the CDR3: TGTGCCAGCAGTGAACGGGGGCATACCAGAGATACGCAGTATTTT.

The chain employs TRBV6-1 and TRBJ2-5; possibly TRBD1 for D (6 bases). The V end was cut by 2 bases, the J end by 4 bases, with 8 bases between. Per germline, CDR1 MNHNS and CDR2 SASEGT. The CDR3 runs 13 residues. CDR3 residues: CASSEQGRETQYF. The CDR3, as DNA: TGTGCCAGCAGTGAACAGGGGCGAGAGACCCAGTACTTC.

The chain is built from TRBV5-6 and TRBJ2-2; the D is unclear. The length of the CDR3 is 15 residues. Per germline, CDR1 SGHDT and CDR2 YYEEEE. The germline V and J ends were trimmed by 6 bases and 0 bases, with 12 bases remaining between them. The CDR3 region has the DNA TGTGCCAGCACCCGATCGTTCGCGAACACCGGGGAGCTGTTTTTT. It is translated as CASTRSFANTGELFF.

This chain links TRBV18 with TRBJ2-5, with D maybe TRBD2 (5 bases). The CDR3 sequence is 13 residues long. The germline V gene encodes CDR1 KGHSH and CDR2 LQKENI. Trimming took off 3 bases at V and 1 base at J, with 6 bases between the two ends. The CDR3 loop reads CASSPGGQETQYF. The CDR3 DNA reads TGTGCCAGCTCACCCGGAGGCCAAGAGACCCAGTACTTC.